Shown below are 23 T cell receptor beta chains from a single sample sequenced in a study of shared clonotypes between healthy human individuals. Only in-frame clones appear in the TCRdb table, and some are missing; sequencing was by immunoSEQ multiplex PCR. This sample has over a million clones, with roughly 75% found just once. Sequenced input: memory CD4+ T cells sorted from blood. Stated subset: CD45RA-negative fraction. All receptors come from a man in his late teens or twenties in good health.

The V gene is TRBV6-1, the J gene TRBJ2-2, with TRBD1 matching over 7 bases. The CDR3 contains 15 residues. Germline V gives CDR1 MNHNS, CDR2 SASEGT. V shed 6 bases, J shed 2 bases, and the junction held 6 bases outside the gene matches. The CDR3 DNA reads as TGTGCCAGCAGGAGGACAGGTTCTAACACCGGGGAGCTGTTTTTT. Its protein is CASRRTGSNTGELFF.

This clone was seen just once. The genes are TRBV5-4 and TRBJ1-4; D ambiguous. V lost 1 base and J lost 5, with 9 bases in between. Germline V CDR1 and CDR2: SGHNT, YYREEE (reference sequence). The CDR3 sequence is 14 residues long. The CDR3 sequence is CASSLSGSNEKLFF. For the CDR3, the DNA is TGTGCCAGCAGCTTGTCTGGGAGCAATGAAAAACTGTTTTTT.

V is TRBV6-5 and J is TRBJ1-4; D may be TRBD1 (5 bases). Per the germline V gene, CDR1 is MNHEY and CDR2 is SVGAGI. V was clipped by 4 bases and J by 8 bases, with 14 bases between them. This CDR3 comprises 14 residues. The CDR3 loop is CASSLQETGEKLFF. CDR3 coding DNA: TGTGCCAGCAGTTTACAGGAAACTGGCGAAAAACTGTTTTTT.

The chain has TRBV4-3 and TRBJ2-7, with 7 bases aligning to TRBD1. The CDR3 has 14 residues. Germline V gene lookup returns CDR1 LGHNA and CDR2 YSLEER. The J segment lost 3 bases and the V segment lost 0 bases, leaving 2 bases of the junction unmatched. In DNA, the CDR3 is TGCGCCAGCAGCCAAGATGCAGGGGGCTACGAGCAGTACTTC. This gives the protein CASSQDAGGYEQYF.

The genes are TRBV10-3 and TRBJ2-7; 8 nucleotides line up with TRBD2. CDR3 length: 16 residues. Germline V CDR1 and CDR2: ENHRY, SYGVKD. Trimming at V came to 1 base and at J to 0 bases, leaving 5 bases not matched to a gene. The chain's CDR3 is CAISELLAVSSYEQYF. CDR3 DNA: TGTGCCATCAGTGAGTTACTAGCGGTTAGCTCCTACGAGCAGTACTTC.

V is TRBV28 and J is TRBJ2-5, with 8 bases aligning to TRBD1. The DNA matches TRBJ2-7 better at its end, which makes the J call doubtful. Germline CDR1 MDHEN, CDR2 SYDVKM. This CDR3 has 15 residues. CDR3 nucleotide sequence: TGTGCCAGCAGACAACGAACAGGGGGGAACAACGAGCAGTACTTC. It yields the protein CASRQRTGGNNEQYF.

This clone occurred a few times. This chain connects TRBV30 to TRBJ1-5, with 8 bases matching TRBD1. CDR1 is GTSNPN, CDR2 SVGIG, per germline (reference sequence). There are 15 residues in the CDR3. The V segment lost 2 bases and the J segment 2 bases; nucleotides outside the gene matches: 5. The CDR3 nucleotides read TGTGCCTGGAGTAGCAGGGGGCGCGGCAATCAGCCCCAGCATTTT. This encodes CAWSSRGRGNQPQHF. Supplemented by reference TRBV30 and TRBJ1-5, the full variable domain reads SQTIHQWPATLVQPVGSPLSLECTVEGTSNPNLYWYRQAAGRGLQLLFYSVGIGQISSEVPQNLSASRPQDRQFILSSKKLLLSDSGFYLCAWSSRGRGNQPQHFGDGTRLSIL.

The chain uses TRBV10-3 and TRBJ2-1, with 12 bases matching TRBD2. The CDR3 has 19 residues. Germline assignment: CDR1 ENHRY and CDR2 SYGVKD. Germline trimming cut 4 bases from V and 1 base from J; bases unmatched to any gene: 11. CDR3 residues: CAISGPSGTSGRSYNEQFF. CDR3 nucleotide sequence: TGTGCCATCAGTGGACCATCCGGGACTAGCGGGCGTTCCTACAATGAGCAGTTCTTC.

This clone was recorded once. A read error may account for a junction end that differs from germline. The DNA of the CDR3 is TGTGCTAGCAGCCCTAGCGGGAGCACAGATACGCAGTATTTT. Residues: CASSPSGSTDTQYF. The chain is built from TRBV7-7 and TRBJ2-3; TRBD2 matches at 8 bases. Germline CDR1 and CDR2: SSHAT and FNYEAQ (reference sequence). This CDR3 has 14 amino acids.

This clone was counted a single time. The chain uses TRBV9 and TRBJ2-3, with a possible D match to TRBD1 (6 bases). The V gene lost 2 bases and the J gene lost 0 bases, with 13 bases spanning the gap. This CDR3 is 16 amino acids long. Germline loops: CDR1 SGDLS, CDR2 YYNGEE. The CDR3 is CASSVKGESSTDTQYF. DNA for the CDR3: TGTGCCAGCAGCGTGAAGGGGGAATCTAGCACAGATACGCAGTATTTT.

The genes are TRBV5-4 and TRBJ2-1; TRBD1 might be the D (6 bases). The CDR3 is 15 amino acids. Trimming shortened V by 3 bases and J by 7 bases, and 17 bases separated the two germline ends. Germline CDR1 and CDR2: SGHNT and YYREEE (reference sequence). The CDR3: CASSSPQGNENEQFF. For the CDR3, the DNA is TGTGCCAGCAGCTCGCCCCAGGGGAATGAGAATGAGCAGTTCTTC.

J is TRBJ2-3 and V is TRBV5-1; possible D gene TRBD1, 7 bases. Germline assignment: CDR1 SGHRS and CDR2 YFSETQ. V dropped 4 bases and J dropped 1 base, with 13 bases sitting between them. This CDR3 contains 15 residues. In nucleotides, the CDR3 is TGCGCCAGCAGCGGTGGCAGGGGGGGCACAGATACGCAGTATTTT. Translated, it gives CASSGGRGGTDTQYF. The variable domain in full, completed from reference TRBV5-1 and TRBJ2-3, reads KAGVTQTPRYLIKTRGQQVTLSCSPISGHRSVSWYQQTPGQGLQFLFEYFSETQRNKGNFPGRFSGRQFSNSRSEMNVSTLELGDSALYLCASSGGRGGTDTQYFGPGTRLTVL.

As to this clone: Additional DNA sequences in this sample encode the identical CDR3. The gene calls are TRBV18 and TRBJ1-1; no reliable D call. Trimming pared 3 bases from V and 3 bases from J, leaving 8 bases between. Germline V CDR1 and CDR2: KGHSH, LQKENI. CDR3 length: 13 amino acids. The chain's CDR3 is CASSPSRYTEAFF. DNA for the CDR3: TGTGCCAGCTCACCGTCTAGGTACACTGAAGCTTTCTTT. Filled out from reference TRBV18 and TRBJ1-1, the complete variable domain reads NAGVMQNPRHLVRRRGQEARLRCSPMKGHSHVYWYRQLPEEGLKFMVYLQKENIIDESGMPKERFSAEFPKEGPSILRIQQVVRGDSAAYFCASSPSRYTEAFFGQGTRLTVV.

In the case of this clone: This sample includes further DNA sequences coding for the same CDR3. The chain carries TRBV7-9 and TRBJ1-1; no firm D call. CDR3 size: 14 residues. Germline assignment: CDR1 SEHNR and CDR2 FQNEAQ (reference sequence). Trimming shortened V by 6 bases and J by 1 base, and 12 bases separated the two germline ends. The CDR3 nucleotides are TGTGCCAGCAGTCCCCGGCGAGGGAACACTGAAGCTTTCTTT. Protein: CASSPRRGNTEAFF.

This chain connects TRBV7-8 to TRBJ1-3; D is undetermined. The germline gives CDR1 SGHVS, CDR2 FQNEAQ. The CDR3 loop spans 14 amino acids. V dropped 1 base and J dropped 8 bases, with 12 bases sitting between them. Here the CDR3 DNA reads TGTGCCAGCAGCTTAGATTCGGCCGTGGACACCATATATTTT. Protein product: CASSLDSAVDTIYF.

Worth noting for this clone: Other nucleotide sequences in the sample specify the same CDR3. V usage is TRBV18 and J usage is TRBJ2-7, with a weak D call TRBD1 (7 bases). This CDR3 region has 14 residues. V lost 3 bases and J lost 2, with 11 bases in between. Germline assignment: CDR1 KGHSH and CDR2 LQKENI. CDR3 DNA sequence: TGTGCCAGCTCACCGGGGGGACAGACCTACGAGCAGTACTTC. It is translated as CASSPGGQTYEQYF.

This chain uses TRBV6-5 with TRBJ1-1, with TRBD1 identical over 8 bases. Germline CDR1 MNHEY, CDR2 SVGAGI. The V and J ends lost 4 bases and 0 bases, in that order; junction bases with no gene match: 7. The CDR3 covers 16 residues. For the CDR3, the DNA is TGTGCCAGCAGTTCGGGCAGGGGGCAAATGAACACTGAAGCTTTCTTT. It specifies CASSSGRGQMNTEAFF.

A word on this clone: Within the sample, other DNA sequences also encode this same CDR3. The gene calls are TRBV5-4 and TRBJ2-7; D tentatively reads TRBD1 or TRBD2 (5 bases each). CDR1 and CDR2 from the germline V gene are SGHNT and YYREEE (reference sequence). V lost 4 bases and J 2 bases, leaving 10 bases between the germline ends. The CDR3 has 13 residues. The CDR3 DNA reads as TGTGCCAGCAGCAGGGACCGAACCTACGAGCAGTACTTC. It is translated as CASSRDRTYEQYF.

The genes are TRBV6-1 and TRBJ1-2; maybe TRBD1 (6 bases). The CDR3 runs to 15 residues. Trimming removed 6 bases at V and 4 bases at J, with 18 bases between. Per germline, CDR1 MNHNS and CDR2 SASEGT. CDR3 sequence (DNA): TGTGCCAGCAGCGAGGGCGTACAGGGAGGCTATGGCTACACCTTC. Translated: CASSEGVQGGYGYTF.

The genes are TRBV6-4 and TRBJ1-6; 7 bases are shared with TRBD1. V shed 6 bases and J 7 bases; nucleotides not matched to a gene: 9. The V gene's germline CDR1 is MRHNA and CDR2 SNTAGT. This CDR3 contains 15 residues. CDR3 protein: CASRLQGSSNSPLHF. CDR3 nucleotides: TGTGCCAGCAGACTACAGGGGAGTAGCAATTCACCCCTCCACTTT.

This clone was counted between two and nine times. Distinct nucleotide sequences in the sample also encode this CDR3. V gene TRBV18 combines with J gene TRBJ1-4, with TRBD1 matching 9 bases. The V gene's germline CDR1 is KGHSH and CDR2 LQKENI. J gave up 8 bases and V 3 bases, and 4 bases lay outside the gene matches. CDR3 length equals 14 residues. In DNA form, the CDR3 reads TGTGCCAGCTCACCGACAGGGGGAAGCGAAAAACTGTTTTTT. Protein sequence: CASSPTGGSEKLFF.

About this clone itself: The same CDR3 is also encoded by other DNA sequences in this sample. This chain connects TRBV6-6 to TRBJ2-7, with D maybe TRBD2 (5 bases). The CDR3 consists of 14 residues. The V end lost 0 bases, the J end lost 3 bases, and 9 bases lay between the germline ends. CDR1 and CDR2 (germline): MNHNY, SVGAGI (reference sequence). CDR3 protein: CASSYSAGLYEQYF. CDR3 in DNA: TGTGCCAGCAGTTACTCGGCGGGCCTCTACGAGCAGTACTTC.

This clone is a singleton in its sample. This chain links TRBV15 with TRBJ2-6; D is possibly TRBD1 (5 bases). The germline gives CDR1 LNHNV, CDR2 YYDKDF (reference sequence). This CDR3 is 16 amino acids long. V lost 3 bases to trimming and J lost 8 bases, with 17 bases between them. CDR3 DNA sequence: TGTGCCACCAGCAGGAGTACAAGAACAGGTTCCAACGTCCTGACTTTC. It codes for CATSRSTRTGSNVLTF.